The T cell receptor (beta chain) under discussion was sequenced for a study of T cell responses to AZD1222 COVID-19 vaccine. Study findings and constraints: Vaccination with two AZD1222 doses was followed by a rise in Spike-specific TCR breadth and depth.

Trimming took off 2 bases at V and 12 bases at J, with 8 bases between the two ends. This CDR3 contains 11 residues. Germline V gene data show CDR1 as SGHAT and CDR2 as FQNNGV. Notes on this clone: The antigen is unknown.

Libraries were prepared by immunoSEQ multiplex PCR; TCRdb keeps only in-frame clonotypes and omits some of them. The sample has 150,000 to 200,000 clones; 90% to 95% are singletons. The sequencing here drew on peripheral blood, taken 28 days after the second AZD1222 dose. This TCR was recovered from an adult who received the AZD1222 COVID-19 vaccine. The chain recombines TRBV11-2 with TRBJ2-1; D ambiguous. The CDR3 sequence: CASSLSFGQFF. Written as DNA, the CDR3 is TGTGCCAGCAGCTTAAGCTTCGGGCAGTTCTTC.